The rows below give T cell receptor beta chains drawn from one sample of a study of cytomegalovirus exposure and HLA in healthy donors. Some clones are missing from TCRdb's copy, which holds only in-frame ones; the method was immunoSEQ multiplex PCR. This sample has 65,000 to 90,000 clones; 65% to 85% occur once, and the top ten carry about 16%. The sample consisted of PBMCs. These TCRs come from a woman in her forties in good health and CMV-seropositive. Each CDR3 is given with its conserved first and last residue. A D gene is named only where the DNA matches it firmly. A clone size is listed for some rows: how often the clone was seen (once, few, many), or a class if it is expanded.

v_call	d_call	clone_size	j_call	cdr3_nt	cdr3_aa
TRBV19	-	few	TRBJ1-1	TGTGCCAGTAGTATCTTCCGGGAGGGCACTGAAGCTTTCTTT	CASSIFREGTEAFF
TRBV9	-	few	TRBJ2-7	TGTGCCAGCAGCGTAGCTAACCAGGCCTCCTACGAGCAGTACTTC	CASSVANQASYEQYF
TRBV27	-	once	TRBJ1-2	TGTGCCAGCAGTTGGGGGGATGAGAGGATTGGTACCGATGGCTACACCTTC	CASSWGDERIGTDGYTF
TRBV10-3	-	-	TRBJ2-7	TGTGCCATCAAGCCTCAGGGGACCGAGCAGTACTTC	CAIKPQGTEQYF
TRBV9	-	-	TRBJ1-3	TGTGCCAGCAGCGTAGGGACAGCTGGAAACACCATATATTTT	CASSVGTAGNTIYF
TRBV4-3	-	few	TRBJ1-4	TGCGCCAGCAGCCAAAAGACCACCAGAGGTAATGAAAAACTGTTTTTT	CASSQKTTRGNEKLFF
TRBV29-1	TRBD1	-	TRBJ1-1	TGCAGCGTTGTAGGACAGGGTGGAACTTTCTTT	CSVVGQGGTFF
TRBV25-1	-	few	TRBJ2-2	TGTGCCAGCAGCGTTCCGAACACCGGGGAGCTGTTTTTT	CASSVPNTGELFF
TRBV4-1	-	-	TRBJ2-1	TGCGCCAGCAGCCAAGACTCCCAGGGCCCCTACAATGAGCAGTTCTTC	CASSQDSQGPYNEQFF
TRBV29-1	-	few	TRBJ1-1	TGCAGCGTTGTGGGGGCTAACACTGAAGCTTTCTTT	CSVVGANTEAFF
TRBV10-2	TRBD2	few	TRBJ2-1	TGCGCCAGCAGGGAGACTAGCGGGAGTTCGTATGAGCAGTTCTTC	CASRETSGSSYEQFF
TRBV18	-	-	TRBJ2-5	TGTGCCAGCTCACTCGGGGGAGTAGCAGAGACCCAGTACTTC	CASSLGGVAETQYF
TRBV25-1	-	-	TRBJ2-4	TGTGCCAGCAGTGGACAGGGAGGCAAAAACATTCAGTACTTC	CASSGQGGKNIQYF
TRBV10-2	TRBD2	-	TRBJ2-7	TGCGCCAGCAGTGGACTAGCGGGCGCTACCTACGAGCAGTACTTC	CASSGLAGATYEQYF
TRBV7-6	-	-	TRBJ1-1	TGTGCCAGCAGCTACGGGGGATCGGACACTGAAGCTTTCTTT	CASSYGGSDTEAFF
TRBV7-8	TRBD1	-	TRBJ1-1	TGTGCCAGCAGCCAGGGACAGGTGAACACTGAAGCTTTCTTT	CASSQGQVNTEAFF
TRBV7-8	TRBD1	once	TRBJ2-7	TGTGCCAGCAGCTCATCAACCGGGACAGGGAGTTACGAGCAGTACTTC	CASSSSTGTGSYEQYF
TRBV21-1	-	-	TRBJ2-7	TGTGCCAGCAGCAAAGGTCGAACAGGGGACACCTACGAGCAGTACTTC	CASSKGRTGDTYEQYF
TRBV7-6	-	-	TRBJ1-1	TGTGCCAGCAGCTTAGTTCTAAGGGGCGGATACACTGAAGCTTTCTTT	CASSLVLRGGYTEAFF